Here is one TCR beta chain with its context. This clonotype is labeled large (0.1 to 1%). The target of this receptor is not known. Base qualities are not at hand, and no much larger clone is one base apart. The data were taken from a study of T cell repertoires in breast cancer (dated by TCRdb to the mid-2010s). Some background on the complete study: The study profiled tumors, lymph nodes and peripheral blood lymphocytes from breast cancer patients, plus peripheral blood from healthy control donors. On average, about 500,000 sequences per sample and roughly 9.9 reads per input cell were obtained by sequencing. Nine healthy donors, of an age range similar to that of the patients, were included as controls. Because breast cancer has a low mutational burden and common mutations are rare, the study reasoned that TCRs shared between breast cancer patients would target shared antigens. Tumors and tumor-involved lymph nodes were minced and digested with Liberase and DNase, then filtered through 70-um and 40-um filters. Tumor-free lymph nodes were processed with no enzymatic digestion, and blood samples were separated using Ficoll. Most of the approximately 22 patient tumors analyzed for shared TCRs were ER+/PR+. Results the study describes overall, beyond this receptor: Under 20 TCR pairs were shared across seven or more patient tumors and were rarely found in control blood, which suggested possible tumor specificity. Shared TCRs were encoded by various nucleotide sequences, which suggests selection and expansion based on antigen. Emulsion RT-PCR was regarded as qualitative rather than quantitative, because clone recovery was skewed by transcript abundance and primer differences. TRBV7 predominated among shared TCRs, which may reflect tumor recognition or a mispriming bias from eight TRBV7 primers. Compared with tumor-free nodes, tumor-involved sentinel lymph nodes shared about fourfold more TCRs with matched tumor repertoires (about 8.3% versus 1.9%). Genuine antitumor clones may have been missed because singleton TCRs were discarded and only part of each tumor was sampled.

The library was generated by emulsion pairing. Unpaired genes were suppressed by a second nested PCR with blocking oligos, after which a third nested PCR added Illumina adaptors and barcodes. Between roughly 5,000 and 250,000 T cells, along with C-region, Stepout and V-region primers, were included in each emulsion RT-PCR master mix. The Micellula Emulsion and Purification Kit was used to make the emulsions, and Qiagen OneStep RT-PCR reagents were used for RT-PCR. Pooled libraries were sequenced on an Illumina MiSeq with paired-end 2 x 250 reads. The source study handled its data this way. Read pairs were joined in Galaxy and clipped at the engineered overlap into separate alpha and beta files; unclipped reads were discarded. Alpha-beta pairs were assigned with CompleteTCR, a MiTCR-based pipeline that links chains sharing read cluster identifiers using an R script. TCR sequences observed only once, about 1-3%, were removed as potential sequencing errors. In TCRdb, the public reads were trimmed at Q25 with fastp and aligned with MiXCR, with productive beta chains retained. Rows are unified per CDR3 protein, each entry keeping the most common DNA and genes. The V and J calls shown here were made by TCRdb, not taken from the authors' results. The sample has 130 to 150 distinct CDR3 sequences on record, 44% of them singletons. Around 97% of the sample comes from the top ten.

V sheds 1 base and J sheds 8 bases, leaving 6 bases between their ends. Taken from the germline V gene, the CDR1 and CDR2 loops are SGHVS and FQNEAQ. The CDR3 goes from the cysteine to the phenylalanine over 13 residues. CDR3 DNA only is kept here, 39 bases in frame from base 1. To analyze paired alpha-beta TCRs of CD8+ T cells, the researchers used an expanded emulsion RT-PCR method with primers covering all TCR V genes. Before emulsion RT-PCR, CD8+ T cells were isolated with a CD8 positive selection kit and incubated overnight in roughly 10 IU/mL IL-2. Rearrangement joined TRBV7-8 to TRBJ1-6; no D gene can be assigned with confidence. Sequencing was carried out using CD8+ T cells. The sequence derives from a pool of human donors with breast cancer or a healthy control (not recorded which). The DNA sequence is given as TGTGCCAGCAGCTTAGAGTTATATTCACCCCTCCACTTT. Translation gives CASSLELYSPLHF.